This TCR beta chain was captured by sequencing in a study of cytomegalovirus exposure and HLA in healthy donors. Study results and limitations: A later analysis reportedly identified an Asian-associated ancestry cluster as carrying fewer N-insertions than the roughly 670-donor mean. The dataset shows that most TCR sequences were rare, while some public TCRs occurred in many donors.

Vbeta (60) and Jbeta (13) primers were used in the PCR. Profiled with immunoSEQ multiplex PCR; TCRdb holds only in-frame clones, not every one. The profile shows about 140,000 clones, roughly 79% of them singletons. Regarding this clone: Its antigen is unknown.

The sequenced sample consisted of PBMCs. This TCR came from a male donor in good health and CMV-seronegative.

Here the CDR3 DNA reads TGTGCCAGCAGACCCGACGGATCACAGGGGGCCTTTTTTAGCAATCAGCCCCAGCATTTT. This translates into CASRPDGSQGAFFSNQPQHF. The chain employs TRBV27 and TRBJ1-5, with 9 bases fitting TRBD1. Germline CDR1 MNHEY, CDR2 SMNVEV (reference sequence). V lost 6 bases to trimming and J lost 0 bases; unmatched junction nucleotides: 18. The CDR3 is 20 amino acids.